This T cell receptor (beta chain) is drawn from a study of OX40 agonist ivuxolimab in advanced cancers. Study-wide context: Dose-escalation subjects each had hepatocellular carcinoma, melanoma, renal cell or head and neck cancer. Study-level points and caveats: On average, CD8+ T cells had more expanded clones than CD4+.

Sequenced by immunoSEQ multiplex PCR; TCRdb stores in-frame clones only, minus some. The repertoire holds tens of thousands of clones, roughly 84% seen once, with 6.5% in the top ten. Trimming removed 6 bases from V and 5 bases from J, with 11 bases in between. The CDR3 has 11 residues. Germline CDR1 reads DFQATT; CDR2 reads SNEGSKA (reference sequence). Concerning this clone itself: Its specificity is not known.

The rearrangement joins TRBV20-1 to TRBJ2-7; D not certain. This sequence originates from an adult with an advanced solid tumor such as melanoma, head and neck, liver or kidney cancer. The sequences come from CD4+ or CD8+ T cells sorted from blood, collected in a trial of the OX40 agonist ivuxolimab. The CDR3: CSANDIHEQYF. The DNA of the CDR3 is TGCAGTGCGAACGACATCCACGAGCAGTACTTC.